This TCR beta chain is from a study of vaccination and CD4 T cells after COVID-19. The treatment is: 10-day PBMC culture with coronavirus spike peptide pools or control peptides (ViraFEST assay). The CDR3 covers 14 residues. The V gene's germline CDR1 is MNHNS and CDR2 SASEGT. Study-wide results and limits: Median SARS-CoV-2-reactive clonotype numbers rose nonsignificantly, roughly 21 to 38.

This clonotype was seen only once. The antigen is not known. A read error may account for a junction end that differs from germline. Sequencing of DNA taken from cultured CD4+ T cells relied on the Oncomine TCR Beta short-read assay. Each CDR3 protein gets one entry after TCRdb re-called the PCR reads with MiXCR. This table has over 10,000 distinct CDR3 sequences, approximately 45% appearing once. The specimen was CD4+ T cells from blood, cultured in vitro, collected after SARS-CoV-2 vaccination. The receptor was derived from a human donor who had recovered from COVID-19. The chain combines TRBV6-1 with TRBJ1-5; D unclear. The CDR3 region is CAGSRTRSNQPQHF. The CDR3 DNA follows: TGTGCCGGCAGTAGGACCCGTAGCAATCAGCCCCAGCATTTT.